This is a list of T cell receptor beta chains from one sample in a study of lymphopenia after photon versus proton radiotherapy. TCRdb's copy holds only in-frame clones and misses some; the assay was immunoSEQ multiplex PCR. The table has 50,000 to 60,000 clones, more than 90% seen once; the top ten hold 18%. The sequences come from peripheral blood, collected from a patient treated with photon-based radiotherapy. The receptors derive from a woman between 35 and 50 years old with cholangiocarcinoma. Each CDR3 is given with its conserved first and last residue. A D gene is named only where the DNA matches it firmly. Clone size is not always given. Where it is, it says once, few, many or a class for expanded clones.

>-|-|TRBJ1-5|TRBV10-3
TGTGCCATCAGTGAGTCGATCAATCAGCCCCAGCATTTT
CAISESINQPQHF
>-|-|TRBJ2-4|TRBV6-1
TGTGCCAGCAGTGAGATGGCCAAAAACATTCAGTACTTC
CASSEMAKNIQYF
>TRBD2|-|TRBJ2-3|TRBV15
TGTGCCACCACTGATCGGACTAGCGGCACAGATACGCAGTATTTT
CATTDRTSGTDTQYF
>-|-|TRBJ2-1|TRBV5-1
TGCGCCAGCAGCTCTTCCTACGGGAACTACAATGAGCAGTTCTTC
CASSSSYGNYNEQFF
>-|-|TRBJ1-1|TRBV5-5
TGTGCCAGCAGCTTTCTTGAGAACACTGAAGCTTTCTTT
CASSFLENTEAFF
>-|-|TRBJ2-7|TRBV7-6
TGTGCCAGCAGCCCCGGCGGAGGGGCCTTTTACGAGCAGTACTTC
CASSPGGGAFYEQYF
>-|-|TRBJ2-7|TRBV23-1
TGCGCCAGCAGGAATAAGGGAGGCACCTACGAGCAGTACTTC
CASRNKGGTYEQYF
>TRBD1|-|TRBJ2-1|TRBV6-5
TGTGCCAGCAGAGGACAGGGGATATACAATGAGCAGTTCTTC
CASRGQGIYNEQFF
>-|-|TRBJ1-3|TRBV28
TGTGCCAGCAGTTTATGGGGAGGACAGAGCTCTGGAAACACCATATATTTT
CASSLWGGQSSGNTIYF
>TRBD1|-|TRBJ2-1|TRBV7-9
TGTGCCAGCAGCTTTGCGGGACAGGGGGCCGTTGAGCAGTTCTTC
CASSFAGQGAVEQFF
>-|-|TRBJ2-1|TRBV5-1
TGCGCCAGCAGTCCGGACAGAGTGGCCTACAATGAGCAGTTCTTC
CASSPDRVAYNEQFF
>-|-|TRBJ2-3|TRBV15
TGTGCCACCAGCAGAGATAGGGGTAGCACAGATACGCAGTATTTT
CATSRDRGSTDTQYF
>-|-|TRBJ1-1|TRBV30
TGTGCCTGGAGCGCAAACCCTGAAGCTTTCTTT
CAWSANPEAFF
>TRBD1|-|TRBJ1-1|TRBV10-3
TGTGCCATCAGGGGGACAGGGAGGAGCACTGAAGCTTTCTTT
CAIRGTGRSTEAFF
>-|-|TRBJ2-2|TRBV7-2
TGTGCCAGCAGCCAGGACTCGAGCGTCACCGGGGAGCTGTTTTTT
CASSQDSSVTGELFF
>-|-|TRBJ2-1|TRBV30
TGTGCCTGGAACCGGCCCCAGGACACTCACTACAATGAGCAGTTCTTC
CAWNRPQDTHYNEQFF
>-|-|TRBJ1-2|TRBV29-1
TGCAGCGTTTCCGGGGAGGGAAACTATGGCTACACCTTC
CSVSGEGNYGYTF
>TRBD1|-|TRBJ2-2|TRBV7-3
TGTGCCAGCAGCTTAGTACAGGGGAGCGGGGAGCTGTTTTTT
CASSLVQGSGELFF
>TRBD2|-|TRBJ2-1|TRBV7-2
TGTGCCAGCAGCTCCGGGACTAGCGGGAATGAGCAGTTCTTC
CASSSGTSGNEQFF
>-|once|TRBJ2-7|TRBV2
TGTGCCAGCAGGGAACAGGTCTACGAGCAGTACTTC
CASREQVYEQYF